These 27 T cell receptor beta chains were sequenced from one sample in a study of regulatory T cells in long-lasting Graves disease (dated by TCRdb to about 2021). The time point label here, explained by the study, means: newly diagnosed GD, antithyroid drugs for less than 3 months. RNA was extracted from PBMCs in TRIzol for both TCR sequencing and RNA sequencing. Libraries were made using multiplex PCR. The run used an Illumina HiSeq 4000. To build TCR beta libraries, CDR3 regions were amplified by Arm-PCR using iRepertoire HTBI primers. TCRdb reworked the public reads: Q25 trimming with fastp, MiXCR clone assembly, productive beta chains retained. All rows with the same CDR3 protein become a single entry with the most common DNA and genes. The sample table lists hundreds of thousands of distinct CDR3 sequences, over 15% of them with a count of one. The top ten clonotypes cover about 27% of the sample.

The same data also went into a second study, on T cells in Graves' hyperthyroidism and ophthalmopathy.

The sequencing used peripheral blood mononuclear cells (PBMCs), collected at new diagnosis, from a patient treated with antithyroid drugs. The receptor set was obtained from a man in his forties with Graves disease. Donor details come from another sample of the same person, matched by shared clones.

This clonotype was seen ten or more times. The CDR3 sequence is CASSLRYRGVQETQYF. CDR3 bases: TGTGCCAGCAGTTTAAGGTACAGGGGGGTCCAAGAGACCCAGTACTTC. V gene TRBV28 combines with J gene TRBJ2-5, with TRBD1 matching over 8 bases. Germline trimming cut 2 bases from V and 1 base from J; bases unmatched to any gene: 6. CDR3 length equals 16 residues. Germline V gene data show CDR1 as MDHEN and CDR2 as SYDVKM.

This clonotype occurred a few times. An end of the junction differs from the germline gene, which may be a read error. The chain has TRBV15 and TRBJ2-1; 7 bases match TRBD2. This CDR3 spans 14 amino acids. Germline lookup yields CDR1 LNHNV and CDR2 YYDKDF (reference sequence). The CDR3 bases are TGTGCCACCAGCAGAGATCCACAGCGACGGACTAGTAATTTC. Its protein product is CATSRDPQRRTSNF.

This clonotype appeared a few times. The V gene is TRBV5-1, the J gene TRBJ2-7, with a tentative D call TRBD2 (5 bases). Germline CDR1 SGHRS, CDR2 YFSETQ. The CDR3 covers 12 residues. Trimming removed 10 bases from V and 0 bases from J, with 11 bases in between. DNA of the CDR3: TGCGCCGGCATGAGGGACTCCTACGAGCAGTACTTC. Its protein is CAGMRDSYEQYF.

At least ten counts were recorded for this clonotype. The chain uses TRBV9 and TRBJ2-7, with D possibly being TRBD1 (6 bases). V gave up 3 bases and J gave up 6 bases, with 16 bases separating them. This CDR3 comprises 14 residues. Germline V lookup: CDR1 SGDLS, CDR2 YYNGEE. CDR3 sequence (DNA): TGTGCCAGCAGCGCCGGACAGCCGACGGGCGAGCAGTACTTC. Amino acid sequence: CASSAGQPTGEQYF. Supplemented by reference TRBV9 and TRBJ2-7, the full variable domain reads DSGVTQTPKHLITATGQRVTLRCSPRSGDLSVYWYQQSLDQGLQFLIQYYNGEERAKGNILERFSAQQFPDLHSELNLSSLELGDSALYFCASSAGQPTGEQYFGPGTRLTVT.

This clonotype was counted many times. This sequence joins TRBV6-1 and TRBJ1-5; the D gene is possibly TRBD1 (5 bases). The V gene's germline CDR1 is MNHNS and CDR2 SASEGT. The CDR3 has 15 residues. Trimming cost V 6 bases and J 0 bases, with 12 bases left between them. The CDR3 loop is CASSLTGLSNQPQHF. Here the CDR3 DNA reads TGTGCCAGCAGCCTTACAGGACTTAGCAATCAGCCCCAGCATTTT.

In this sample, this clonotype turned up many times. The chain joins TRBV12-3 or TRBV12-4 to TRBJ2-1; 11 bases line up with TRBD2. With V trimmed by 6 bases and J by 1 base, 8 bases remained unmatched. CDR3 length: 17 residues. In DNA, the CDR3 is TGTGCCAGCAGCCGTGGACTAGCGGGCGTTTCCTACAATGAGCAGTTCTTC. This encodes CASSRGLAGVSYNEQFF.

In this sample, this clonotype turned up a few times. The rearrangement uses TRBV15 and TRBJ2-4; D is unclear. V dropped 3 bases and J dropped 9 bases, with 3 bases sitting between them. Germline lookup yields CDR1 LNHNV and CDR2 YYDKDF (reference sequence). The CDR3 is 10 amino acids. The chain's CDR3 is CATSSGIQYF. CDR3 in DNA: TGTGCCACCAGCAGCGGCATTCAGTACTTC. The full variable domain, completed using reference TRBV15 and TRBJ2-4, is DAMVIQNPRYQVTQFGKPVTLSCSQTLNHNVMYWYQQKSSQAPKLLFHYYDKDFNNEADTPDNFQSRRPNTSFCFLDIRSPGLGDTAMYLCATSSGIQYFGAGTRLSVL.

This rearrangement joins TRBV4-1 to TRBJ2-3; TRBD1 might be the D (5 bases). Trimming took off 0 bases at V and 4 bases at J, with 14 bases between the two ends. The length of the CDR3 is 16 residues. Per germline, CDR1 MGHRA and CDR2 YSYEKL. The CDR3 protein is CASSQEGRVFADTQYF. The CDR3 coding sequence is TGCGCCAGCAGCCAAGAAGGCAGGGTATTTGCAGATACGCAGTATTTT.

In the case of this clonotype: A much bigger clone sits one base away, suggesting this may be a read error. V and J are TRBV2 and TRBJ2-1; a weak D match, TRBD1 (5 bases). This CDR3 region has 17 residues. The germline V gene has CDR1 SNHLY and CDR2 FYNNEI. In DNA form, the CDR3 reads TGTGCCAGCGGTGAACGCCGCGTAGGGGCGCCGTACAATGAGCAGTTCTTC. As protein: CASGERRVGAPYNEQFF. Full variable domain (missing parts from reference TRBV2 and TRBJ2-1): EPEVTQTPSHQVTQMGQEVILRCVPISNHLYFYWYRQILGQKVEFLVSFYNNEISEKSEIFDDQFSVERPDGSNFTLKIRSTKLEDSAMYFCASGERRVGAPYNEQFFGPGTRLTVL.

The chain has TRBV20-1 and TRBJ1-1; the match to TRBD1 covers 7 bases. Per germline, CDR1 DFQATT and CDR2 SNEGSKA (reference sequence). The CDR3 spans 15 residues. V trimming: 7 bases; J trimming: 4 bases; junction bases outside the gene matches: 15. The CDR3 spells CSESGGAGGSTEAFF. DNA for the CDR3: TGCAGTGAAAGCGGGGGTGCAGGGGGGAGCACTGAAGCTTTCTTT.

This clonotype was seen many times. The chain's CDR3 is CASSLTAHGTQYF. Written as DNA, the CDR3 is TGTGCCAGCAGCTTGACGGCCCATGGGACCCAGTACTTC. The rearrangement uses TRBV7-3 and TRBJ2-1; D gene uncertain. The end of the DNA fits TRBJ2-5 better, so the J call may be wrong. CDR1 is SGHTA and CDR2 is FQGTGA in the germline V gene. The CDR3 has 13 residues.

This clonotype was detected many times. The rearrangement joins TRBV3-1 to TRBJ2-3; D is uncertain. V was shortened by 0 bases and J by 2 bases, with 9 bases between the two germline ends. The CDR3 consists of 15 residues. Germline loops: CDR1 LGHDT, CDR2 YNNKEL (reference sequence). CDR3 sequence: CASSQDSDNTDTQYF. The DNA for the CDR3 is TGTGCCAGCAGCCAAGATTCAGACAACACAGATACGCAGTATTTT.

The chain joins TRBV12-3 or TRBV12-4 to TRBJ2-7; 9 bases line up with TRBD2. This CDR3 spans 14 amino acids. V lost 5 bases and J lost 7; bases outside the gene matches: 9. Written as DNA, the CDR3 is TGTGCCAGCAGTATGCGGGGGGGCCTTAAAGAGCAGTACTTC. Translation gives CASSMRGGLKEQYF.

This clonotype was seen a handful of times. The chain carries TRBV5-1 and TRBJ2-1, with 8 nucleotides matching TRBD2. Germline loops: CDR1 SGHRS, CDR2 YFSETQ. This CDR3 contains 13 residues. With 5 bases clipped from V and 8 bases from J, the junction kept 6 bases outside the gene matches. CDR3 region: CASSRGGADEQFF. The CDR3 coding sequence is TGCGCCAGCAGTCGGGGGGGGGCTGATGAGCAGTTCTTC.

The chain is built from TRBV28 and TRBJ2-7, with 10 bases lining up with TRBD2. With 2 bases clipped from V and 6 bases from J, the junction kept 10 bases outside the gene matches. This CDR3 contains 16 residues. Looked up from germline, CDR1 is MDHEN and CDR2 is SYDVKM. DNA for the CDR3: TGTGCCAGCAGTTTACGGACTAGCGGAGGGGGTGGCGAGCAGTACTTC. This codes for CASSLRTSGGGGEQYF.

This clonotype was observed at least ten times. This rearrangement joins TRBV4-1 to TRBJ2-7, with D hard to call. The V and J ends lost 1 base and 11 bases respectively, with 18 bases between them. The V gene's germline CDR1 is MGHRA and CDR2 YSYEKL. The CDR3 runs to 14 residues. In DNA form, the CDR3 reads TGCGCCAGCAGCCAAGGGCCAGGCCAGCCCCCCAAGTACTTC. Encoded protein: CASSQGPGQPPKYF.

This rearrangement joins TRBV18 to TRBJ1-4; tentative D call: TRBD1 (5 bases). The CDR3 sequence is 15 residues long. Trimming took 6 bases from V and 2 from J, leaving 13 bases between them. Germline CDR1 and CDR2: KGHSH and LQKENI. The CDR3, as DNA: TGTGCCAGCTCCCGCAGGGTCTCGACTAATGAAAAACTGTTTTTT. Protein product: CASSRRVSTNEKLFF.

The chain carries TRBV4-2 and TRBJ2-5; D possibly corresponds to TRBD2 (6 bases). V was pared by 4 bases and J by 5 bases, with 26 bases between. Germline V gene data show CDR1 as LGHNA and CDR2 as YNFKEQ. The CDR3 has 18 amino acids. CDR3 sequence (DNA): TGTGCCAGCAGCCCTCGTTTTGGAGGGGACCCCAGGAATGAGACCCAGTACTTC. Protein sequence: CASSPRFGGDPRNETQYF.

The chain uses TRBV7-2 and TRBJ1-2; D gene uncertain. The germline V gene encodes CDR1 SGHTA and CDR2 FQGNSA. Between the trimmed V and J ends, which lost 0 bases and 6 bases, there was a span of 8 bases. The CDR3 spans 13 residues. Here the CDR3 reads CASSLAHGDGYTF. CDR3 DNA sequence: TGTGCCAGCAGCTTAGCGCATGGTGATGGCTACACCTTC.

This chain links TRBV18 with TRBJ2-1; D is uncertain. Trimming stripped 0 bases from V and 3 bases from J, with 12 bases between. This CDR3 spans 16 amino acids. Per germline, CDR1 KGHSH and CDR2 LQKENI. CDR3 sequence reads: CASSPPSGGHYNEQFF. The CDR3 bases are TGTGCCAGCTCACCACCATCAGGCGGTCACTACAATGAGCAGTTCTTC.

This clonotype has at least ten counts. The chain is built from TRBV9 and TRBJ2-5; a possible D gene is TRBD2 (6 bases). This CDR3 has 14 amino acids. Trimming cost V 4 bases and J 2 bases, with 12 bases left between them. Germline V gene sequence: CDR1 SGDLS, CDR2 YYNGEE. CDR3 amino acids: CASSPTGTQETQYF. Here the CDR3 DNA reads TGTGCCAGCAGCCCGACCGGGACTCAAGAGACCCAGTACTTC.

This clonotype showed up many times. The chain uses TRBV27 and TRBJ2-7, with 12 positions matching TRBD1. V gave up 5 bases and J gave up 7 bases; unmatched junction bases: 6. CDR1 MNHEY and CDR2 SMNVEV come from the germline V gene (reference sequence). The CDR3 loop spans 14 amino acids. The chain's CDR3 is CASSKGQGAQEQYF. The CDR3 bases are TGTGCCAGCAGTAAGGGACAGGGGGCGCAAGAGCAGTACTTC.

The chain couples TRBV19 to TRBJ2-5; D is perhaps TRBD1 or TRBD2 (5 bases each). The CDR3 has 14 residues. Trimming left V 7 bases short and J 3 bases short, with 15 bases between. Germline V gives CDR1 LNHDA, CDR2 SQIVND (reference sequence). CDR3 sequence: CASNPGPEKETQYF. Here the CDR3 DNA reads TGTGCCAGTAATCCGGGACCGGAGAAAGAGACCCAGTACTTC.

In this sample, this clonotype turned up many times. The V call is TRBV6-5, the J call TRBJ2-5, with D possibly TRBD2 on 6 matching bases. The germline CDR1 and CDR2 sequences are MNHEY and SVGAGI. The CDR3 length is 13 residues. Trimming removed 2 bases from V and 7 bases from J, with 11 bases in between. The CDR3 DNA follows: TGTGCCAGCAGTTACGTGGGGGACTGGACCCAGTACTTC. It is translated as CASSYVGDWTQYF.

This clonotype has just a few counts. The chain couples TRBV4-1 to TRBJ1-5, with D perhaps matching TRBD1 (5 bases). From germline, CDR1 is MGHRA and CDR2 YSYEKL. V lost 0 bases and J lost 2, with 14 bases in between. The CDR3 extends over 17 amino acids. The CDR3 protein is CASSQDDRGRGNQPQHF. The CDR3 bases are TGCGCCAGCAGCCAAGATGATCGGGGGAGGGGCAATCAGCCCCAGCATTTT.

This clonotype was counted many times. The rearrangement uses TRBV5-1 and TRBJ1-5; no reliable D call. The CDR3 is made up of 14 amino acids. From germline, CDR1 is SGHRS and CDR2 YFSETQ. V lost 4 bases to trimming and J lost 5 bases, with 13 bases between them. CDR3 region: CASSPDAHYQPQHF. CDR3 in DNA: TGCGCCAGCAGCCCGGACGCGCACTATCAGCCCCAGCATTTT.

CDR3 nucleotide sequence: TGCGCCAGCAGCTCAACAGGGGGTGGCTACACCTTC. As protein: CASSSTGGGYTF. The chain has TRBV5-1 and TRBJ1-2; 8 bases are shared with TRBD1. V shed 3 bases and J 7 bases; nucleotides not matched to a gene: 2. The CDR3 consists of 12 residues. Per the germline V gene, CDR1 is SGHRS and CDR2 is YFSETQ.